The source of this TCR beta chain is a study of blood T cell repertoires in COVID-19. Across the study: Acute and convalescent COVID-19 specimens originated in the United States, Italy and Spain. The analysed material was cDNA or gDNA that came from T cells, B-cell-depleted T cells, or PBMCs.

Original data processing: Amplifying reference gene primers gave estimates of nucleated cell counts. The protocol was immunoSEQ multiplex PCR, while the TCRdb copy is restricted to in-frame clones and leaves out a portion. V and J calls and clone size are those listed in that table; D and trimming were worked out from the DNA. Found here are about 140,000 clones, about 80% of them singletons; the top ten hold 8.8%. This TCR derives from a woman of 80 years or more in a cohort sampled during active or convalescent COVID-19. Sequencing was carried out using peripheral blood.

The CDR3 coding sequence is TGCGCCAGCAGCCAGATAAAGGCCGCGCGGGGAGTCCAAGAGACCCAGTACTTC. Encoded protein: CASSQIKAARGVQETQYF. This chain connects TRBV4-3 to TRBJ2-5, with D tentatively TRBD2 (6 bases). V shed 3 bases and J shed 1 base, with 21 bases lying between them. CDR1 is LGHNA, CDR2 YSLEER, per germline. The CDR3 consists of 18 residues.